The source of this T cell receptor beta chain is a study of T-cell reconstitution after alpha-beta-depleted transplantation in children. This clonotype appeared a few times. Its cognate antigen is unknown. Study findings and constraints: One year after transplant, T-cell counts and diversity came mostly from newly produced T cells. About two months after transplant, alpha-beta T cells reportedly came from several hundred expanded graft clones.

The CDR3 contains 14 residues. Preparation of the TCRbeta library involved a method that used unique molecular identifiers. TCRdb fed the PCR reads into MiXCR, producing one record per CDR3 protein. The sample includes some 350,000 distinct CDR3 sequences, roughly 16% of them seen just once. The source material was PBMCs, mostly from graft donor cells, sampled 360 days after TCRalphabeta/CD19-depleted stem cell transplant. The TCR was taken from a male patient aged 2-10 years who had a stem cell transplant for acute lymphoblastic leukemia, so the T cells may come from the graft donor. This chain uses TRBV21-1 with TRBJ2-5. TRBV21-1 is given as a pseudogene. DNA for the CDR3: TGTGCCAGCAGCAAACAAGCAGGTCTGGAGACCCAGTACTTC. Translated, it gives CASSKQAGLETQYF.